These 25 T cell receptor beta chains came from one sample sequenced in a study of cytomegalovirus exposure and HLA in healthy donors. TCRdb's table, derived via immunoSEQ multiplex PCR, lists solely in-frame clones and lacks some. The sample includes about 160,000 clones, about 90% of them seen just once. Sequenced sample: PBMCs. Every receptor here comes from a young woman in good health and CMV-seropositive.

This sequence joins TRBV6-5 and TRBJ2-5, with D tentatively TRBD2 (6 bases). The CDR3 runs 13 residues. With 5 bases removed from V and 7 bases from J, the gap between germline ends came to 14 bases. In germline, CDR1 is MNHEY, CDR2 SVGAGI. The CDR3 loop is CASSTRDSPTQYF. CDR3 nucleotide sequence: TGTGCCAGCAGTACGAGGGACTCCCCGACCCAGTACTTC.

The chain recombines TRBV29-1 with TRBJ1-3; D unclear. CDR3 length: 12 residues. Germline V gives CDR1 SQVTM, CDR2 ANQGSEA. Trimming stripped 2 bases from V and 3 bases from J, with 5 bases between. Written as DNA, the CDR3 is TGCAGCGTTGAAACTGGTGGAAACACCATATATTTT. Translating gives CSVETGGNTIYF.

The rearrangement links TRBV7-2 to TRBJ2-7; 8 bases are a match to TRBD2. Germline CDR1 is SGHTA and CDR2 is FQGNSA. CDR3 size: 15 residues. Trimming took 2 bases from V and 4 from J; bases not matched to a gene: 7. CDR3 amino acids: CASSLISGSVYEQYF. For the CDR3, the DNA is TGTGCCAGCAGCTTAATCAGCGGGAGTGTTTACGAGCAGTACTTC.

The chain joins TRBV10-2 to TRBJ1-2; no firm D call. Germline values: CDR1 WSHSY, CDR2 SAAADI. Trimming stripped 7 bases from V and 4 bases from J, with 16 bases between. CDR3 size: 14 residues. CDR3 nucleotides: TGCGCCAGCACCCCGGACGGGGTTAGCTATGGCTACACCTTC. Translated, it gives CASTPDGVSYGYTF.

This sequence joins TRBV7-8 and TRBJ2-1, with 7 bases aligning to TRBD2. CDR1 and CDR2 (germline): SGHVS, FQNEAQ. The CDR3 is 16 amino acids. V lost 2 bases and J lost 2; bases outside the gene matches: 6. This CDR3 is CASSLPGGSPYNEQFF. In DNA, the CDR3 is TGTGCCAGCAGCTTACCTGGCGGGAGCCCCTACAATGAGCAGTTCTTC. The whole variable domain, filled in from reference TRBV7-8 and TRBJ2-1, reads GAGVSQSPRYKVAKRGQDVALRCDPISGHVSLFWYQQALGQGPEFLTYFQNEAQLDKSGLPSDRFFAERPEGSVSTLKIQRTQQEDSAVYLCASSLPGGSPYNEQFFGPGTRLTVL.

V is TRBV9 and J is TRBJ2-1; perhaps TRBD1 as D (6 bases). The CDR3 has 17 residues. Germline CDR1 and CDR2: SGDLS and YYNGEE. The ends were cut back, 4 bases at V and 4 bases at J, with 21 bases in the middle. The CDR3 loop is CASSPLDGGRPYNEQFF. The CDR3 nucleotides read TGTGCCAGCAGCCCCCTGGATGGGGGCAGGCCTTACAATGAGCAGTTCTTC. The full variable domain, rest sourced from reference TRBV9 and TRBJ2-1, is DSGVTQTPKHLITATGQRVTLRCSPRSGDLSVYWYQQSLDQGLQFLIQYYNGEERAKGNILERFSAQQFPDLHSELNLSSLELGDSALYFCASSPLDGGRPYNEQFFGPGTRLTVL.

This clone was recorded only once. Other nucleotide sequences from this sample produce the same CDR3. The CDR3 DNA is TGTGCCAGCTCACCACCTAGGGGTACCTACGAGCAGTACTTC. Protein sequence: CASSPPRGTYEQYF. This chain joins TRBV18 and TRBJ2-7, with D possibly matching TRBD1 (5 bases). This CDR3 spans 14 amino acids. Germline CDR1 is KGHSH and CDR2 is LQKENI. The V and J ends lost 0 bases and 2 bases respectively, with 8 bases between them. Supplemented by reference TRBV18 and TRBJ2-7, the full variable domain reads NAGVMQNPRHLVRRRGQEARLRCSPMKGHSHVYWYRQLPEEGLKFMVYLQKENIIDESGMPKERFSAEFPKEGPSILRIQQVVRGDSAAYFCASSPPRGTYEQYFGPGTRLTVT.

This chain joins TRBV13 and TRBJ2-1; unclear D gene. The V gene lost 2 bases and the J gene lost 4 bases, with 3 bases spanning the gap. CDR3 size: 12 residues. Germline V gives CDR1 PRHDT, CDR2 FYEKMQ (reference sequence). CDR3 in amino acids: CASSLTYNEQFF. The CDR3 DNA is TGTGCCAGCAGCTTAACTTACAATGAGCAGTTCTTC.

The chain employs TRBV6-5 and TRBJ1-3, with 8 nucleotides matching TRBD1. Germline lookup yields CDR1 MNHEY and CDR2 SVGAGI. Trimming removed 4 bases from V and 3 bases from J; junction bases left unmatched: 5. The CDR3 contains 15 residues. The CDR3 is CASSFGQGSGNTIYF. The DNA of the CDR3 is TGTGCCAGCAGTTTCGGACAGGGAAGTGGAAACACCATATATTTT.

The V call is TRBV9, the J call TRBJ1-2; no firm D call. The germline CDR1 and CDR2 sequences are SGDLS and YYNGEE. The germline V and J ends were trimmed by 0 bases and 7 bases, with 10 bases remaining between them. CDR3 size: 13 residues. This CDR3 is CASSVDGEGGYTF. The CDR3 DNA reads TGTGCCAGCAGCGTAGACGGGGAGGGTGGCTACACCTTC.

The chain recombines TRBV18 with TRBJ1-1; a weak D match, TRBD1 (6 bases). The CDR3 contains 15 residues. CDR1 is KGHSH and CDR2 is LQKENI in the germline V gene. Deletions cut 3 bases from V and 4 bases from J, with 15 bases between. The CDR3 sequence is CASSPGQKGLTEAFF. DNA of the CDR3: TGTGCCAGCTCACCCGGACAGAAAGGACTCACTGAAGCTTTCTTT.

The chain recombines TRBV5-1 with TRBJ2-1; 11 bases fit TRBD2. The germline gives CDR1 SGHRS, CDR2 YFSETQ. The junction had 4 bases not matched to a gene; V was cut back by 2 bases and J by 15 bases. The CDR3 runs to 12 residues. DNA of the CDR3: TGCGCCAGCAGCTTCACTAGCGGGAGTTGGTTCTTC. Translation gives CASSFTSGSWFF.

The V call is TRBV6-1, the J call TRBJ2-1, with TRBD2 matching 7 bases. There are 12 residues in the CDR3. The germline V gene encodes CDR1 MNHNS and CDR2 SASEGT. After removal of 8 bases from V and 9 bases from J, the junction contained 7 bases not matched to a gene. The CDR3 spells CASLGGEGEQFF. CDR3 in DNA: TGTGCCAGCTTGGGGGGGGAGGGTGAGCAGTTCTTC.

The chain employs TRBV6-5 and TRBJ2-1; TRBD1 aligns across 10 bases. The CDR3 loop spans 14 amino acids. J lost 6 bases, V lost 5 bases, and 4 bases had no gene match. Looked up from germline, CDR1 is MNHEY and CDR2 is SVGAGI. DNA of the CDR3: TGTGCCAGCAGTCCTTGGACAGGGGGCAATGAGCAGTTCTTC. Residues: CASSPWTGGNEQFF.

The chain recombines TRBV10-1 with TRBJ2-7, with 7 bases aligning to TRBD2. The V gene's germline CDR1 is WNHNN and CDR2 SYGVQD (reference sequence). With V trimmed by 0 bases and J by 5 bases, 1 base remained unmatched. CDR3 size: 13 residues. This CDR3 reads CASSESGGHEQYF. CDR3 sequence (DNA): TGCGCCAGCAGTGAGTCGGGAGGGCACGAGCAGTACTTC.

This sequence joins TRBV2 and TRBJ1-5, with D unclear. The V end lost 2 bases, the J end lost 0 bases, and 5 bases lay between the germline ends. CDR1 SNHLY and CDR2 FYNNEI come from the germline V gene. The CDR3 length is 14 residues. The CDR3 coding sequence is TGTGCCAGCAGTGAACAGATTAGCAATCAGCCCCAGCATTTT. Residues: CASSEQISNQPQHF.

The V call is TRBV12-5, the J call TRBJ2-1; weak D call: TRBD1 (6 bases). The germline V gene encodes CDR1 LGHNT and CDR2 FRNRAP. Trimming removed 6 bases at V and 4 bases at J, with 13 bases between. This CDR3 region has 14 residues. The DNA of the CDR3 is TGTGCTAGTGGACCGGGACATTATTACAATGAGCAGTTCTTC. It yields the protein CASGPGHYYNEQFF. Looking up the rest from reference TRBV12-5 and TRBJ2-1 gives the full variable domain: DARVTQTPRHKVTEMGQEVTMRCQPILGHNTVFWYRQTMMQGLELLAYFRNRAPLDDSGMPKDRFSAEMPDATLATLKIQPSEPRDSAVYFCASGPGHYYNEQFFGPGTRLTVL.

The J gene is TRBJ2-1, the V gene TRBV30; weak D call: TRBD2 (6 bases). V lost 1 base and J 3 bases, leaving 10 bases between the germline ends. From germline, CDR1 is GTSNPN and CDR2 SVGIG (reference sequence). The CDR3 has 14 amino acids. The CDR3 region is CAWSDGGFYNEQFF. As DNA, the CDR3 is TGTGCCTGGAGTGACGGGGGTTTCTACAATGAGCAGTTCTTC. The whole variable domain, filled in from reference TRBV30 and TRBJ2-1, reads SQTIHQWPATLVQPVGSPLSLECTVEGTSNPNLYWYRQAAGRGLQLLFYSVGIGQISSEVPQNLSASRPQDRQFILSSKKLLLSDSGFYLCAWSDGGFYNEQFFGPGTRLTVL.

The chain couples TRBV9 to TRBJ2-7; 8 bases are a match to TRBD1. The CDR3 is 13 residues long. The trim removed 0 bases at V and 7 bases at J, leaving 3 bases unmatched. The V gene's germline CDR1 is SGDLS and CDR2 YYNGEE. This chain's CDR3 is CASSVDTGGEQYF. The CDR3 bases are TGTGCCAGCAGCGTAGATACAGGGGGGGAGCAGTACTTC.

V usage is TRBV9 and J usage is TRBJ2-1; D is perhaps TRBD2 (6 bases). This CDR3 comprises 11 residues. CDR1 SGDLS and CDR2 YYNGEE come from the germline V gene. Deletions cut 4 bases from V and 9 bases from J, with 8 bases between. Here the CDR3 reads CASSRDFEQFF. The CDR3 DNA sequence: TGTGCCAGCAGCAGGGACTTTGAGCAGTTCTTC. The full variable domain, in which reference TRBV9 and TRBJ2-1 provide the parts outside the CDR3, is DSGVTQTPKHLITATGQRVTLRCSPRSGDLSVYWYQQSLDQGLQFLIQYYNGEERAKGNILERFSAQQFPDLHSELNLSSLELGDSALYFCASSRDFEQFFGPGTRLTVL.

The CDR3 DNA reads TGCAGCGTGAAGCGGCTAGCGGGCACAGATACGCAGTATTTT. It is translated as CSVKRLAGTDTQYF. The V call is TRBV29-1, the J call TRBJ2-3, with 7 bases aligning to TRBD2. With 6 bases clipped from V and 1 base from J, the junction kept 7 bases outside the gene matches. The CDR3 consists of 14 residues. The germline gives CDR1 SQVTM, CDR2 ANQGSEA.

The chain employs TRBV9 and TRBJ2-1; tentatively, D is TRBD1 (5 bases). The CDR3 has 14 amino acids. Germline loops: CDR1 SGDLS, CDR2 YYNGEE. V shed 2 bases and J shed 1 base, with 7 bases lying between them. The CDR3 loop is CASSVRVSYNEQFF. In DNA form, the CDR3 reads TGTGCCAGCAGCGTCAGGGTGTCCTACAATGAGCAGTTCTTC. Drawing the rest from reference TRBV9 and TRBJ2-1, the complete variable domain is DSGVTQTPKHLITATGQRVTLRCSPRSGDLSVYWYQQSLDQGLQFLIQYYNGEERAKGNILERFSAQQFPDLHSELNLSSLELGDSALYFCASSVRVSYNEQFFGPGTRLTVL.

The V call is TRBV4-1, the J call TRBJ2-5, with TRBD2 matching over 7 bases. Unmatched junction bases numbered 8, after V lost 0 bases and J lost 4 bases. The germline gives CDR1 MGHRA, CDR2 YSYEKL. The CDR3 is made up of 16 amino acids. The CDR3 spells CASSQDIGLGGETQYF. The CDR3 DNA follows: TGCGCCAGCAGCCAAGATATCGGACTAGGTGGAGAGACCCAGTACTTC.

The chain uses TRBV5-4 and TRBJ1-3; D perhaps matches TRBD1 (5 bases). V lost 0 bases and J lost 7, with 8 bases in between. CDR1 and CDR2 (germline): SGHNT, YYREEE (reference sequence). The CDR3 spans 13 residues. In DNA form, the CDR3 reads TGTGCCAGCAGCTTGGCGCAGGGCAACACCATATATTTT. It specifies CASSLAQGNTIYF.

This clone was observed a few times. The chain is built from TRBV20-1 and TRBJ2-7, with D maybe TRBD2 (6 bases). This CDR3 has 11 amino acids. CDR1 and CDR2 from the germline V gene are DFQATT and SNEGSKA (reference sequence). CDR3 sequence reads: CSSGQAYEQYF. The CDR3 DNA sequence: TGCAGCAGCGGGCAAGCCTACGAGCAGTACTTC.